This TCR beta chain is drawn from a study of Ad26.COV2.S vaccination and SARS-CoV-2 variants. Study-level background: Once or twice, 56 days apart, Ad26.COV2.S was delivered intramuscularly. Study findings and constraints: Vaccine and placebo recipients had similar non-spike TCR breadth.

Noted treatment: about 20 received Ad26.COV2.S at low or high dose, single or two shots; about 5 received placebo; per-sample allocation not given. After the first vaccine or placebo injection, samples were drawn on day 63. In the vaccine, an Ad26 vector expressed the SARS-CoV-2 spike of the Wuhan strain. Measured with immunoSEQ multiplex PCR; TCRdb has only the in-frame clones, and not every one. Here the sample spans approximately 420,000 clones, 88% being singletons. This CDR3 contains 14 residues. Trimming stripped 2 bases from V and 6 bases from J, with 8 bases between. Germline V gives CDR1 MNHEY, CDR2 SVGEGT. Regarding this clone: The antigen remains undetermined.

The sample here was peripheral blood, taken in a trial of Ad26.COV2.S vaccine versus placebo. This TCR was recovered from a person between 18 and 59 years old who received the Ad26.COV2.S COVID-19 vaccine or a placebo. This chain joins TRBV6-2 or TRBV6-3 and TRBJ1-6; unclear D gene. The CDR3 protein is CASSYTGFNSPLHF. The CDR3 bases are TGTGCCAGCAGTTACACGGGGTTTAATTCACCCCTCCACTTT.